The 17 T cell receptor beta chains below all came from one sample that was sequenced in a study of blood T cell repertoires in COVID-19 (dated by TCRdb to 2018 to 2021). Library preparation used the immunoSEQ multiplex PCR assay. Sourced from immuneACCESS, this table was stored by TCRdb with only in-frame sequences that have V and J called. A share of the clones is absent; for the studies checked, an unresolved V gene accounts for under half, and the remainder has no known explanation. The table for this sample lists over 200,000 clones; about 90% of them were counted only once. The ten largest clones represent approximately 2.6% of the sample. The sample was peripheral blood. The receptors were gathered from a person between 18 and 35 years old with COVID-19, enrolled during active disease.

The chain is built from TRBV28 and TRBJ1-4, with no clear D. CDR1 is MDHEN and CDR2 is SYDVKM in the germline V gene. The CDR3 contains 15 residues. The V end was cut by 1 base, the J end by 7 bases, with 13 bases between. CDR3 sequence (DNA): TGTGCCAGCAGTTTATTCCCCTCTTCGGGTGAAAAACTGTTTTTT. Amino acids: CASSLFPSSGEKLFF.

In nucleotides, the CDR3 is TGTGCCAGCTTAGTTGCTGAAGCTTTCTTT. This codes for CASLVAEAFF. This chain connects TRBV2 to TRBJ1-1; D uncertain. The V and J ends lost 8 bases and 6 bases respectively, with 7 bases between them. Germline loops: CDR1 SNHLY, CDR2 FYNNEI. The CDR3 contains 10 residues.

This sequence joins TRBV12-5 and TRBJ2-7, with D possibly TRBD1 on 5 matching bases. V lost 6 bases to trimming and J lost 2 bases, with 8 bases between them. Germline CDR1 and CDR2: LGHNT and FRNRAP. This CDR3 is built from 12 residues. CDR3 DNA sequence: TGTGCTAGTGGGCCAGGGACCTACGAGCAGTACTTC. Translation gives CASGPGTYEQYF.

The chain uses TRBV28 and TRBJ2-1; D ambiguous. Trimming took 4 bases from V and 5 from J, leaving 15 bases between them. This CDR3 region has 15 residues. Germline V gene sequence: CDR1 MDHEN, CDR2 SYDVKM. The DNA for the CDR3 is TGTGCCAGCAGTTCCCGGGTAGGCCCAAACAATGAGCAGTTCTTC. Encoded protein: CASSSRVGPNNEQFF.

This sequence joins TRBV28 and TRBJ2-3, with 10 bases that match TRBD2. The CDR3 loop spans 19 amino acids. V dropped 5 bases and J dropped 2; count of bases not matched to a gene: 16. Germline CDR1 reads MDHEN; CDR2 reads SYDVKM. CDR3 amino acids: CASSPPGLAAFMSTDTQYF. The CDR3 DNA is TGTGCCAGCAGTCCACCCGGACTAGCGGCCTTTATGTCCACAGATACGCAGTATTTT.

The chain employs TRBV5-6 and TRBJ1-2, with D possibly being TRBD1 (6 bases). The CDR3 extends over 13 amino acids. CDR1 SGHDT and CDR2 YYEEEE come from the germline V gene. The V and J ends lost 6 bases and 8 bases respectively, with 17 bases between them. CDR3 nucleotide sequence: TGTGCCAGCAACCAACTAAACAGGGAAGGCTACACCTTC. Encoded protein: CASNQLNREGYTF.

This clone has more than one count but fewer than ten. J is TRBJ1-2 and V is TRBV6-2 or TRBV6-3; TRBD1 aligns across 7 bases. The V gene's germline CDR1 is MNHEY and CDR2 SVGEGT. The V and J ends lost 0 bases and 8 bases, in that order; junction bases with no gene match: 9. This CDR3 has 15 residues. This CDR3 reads CASSYSGTVYGGYTF. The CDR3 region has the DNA TGTGCCAGCAGTTACTCGGGGACAGTCTACGGGGGCTACACCTTC.

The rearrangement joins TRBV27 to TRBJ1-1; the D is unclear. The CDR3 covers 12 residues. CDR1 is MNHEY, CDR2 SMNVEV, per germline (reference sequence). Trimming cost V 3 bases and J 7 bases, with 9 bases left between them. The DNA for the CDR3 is TGTGCCAGCAGTTTCCATACCGGTGAAGCTTTCTTT. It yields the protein CASSFHTGEAFF.

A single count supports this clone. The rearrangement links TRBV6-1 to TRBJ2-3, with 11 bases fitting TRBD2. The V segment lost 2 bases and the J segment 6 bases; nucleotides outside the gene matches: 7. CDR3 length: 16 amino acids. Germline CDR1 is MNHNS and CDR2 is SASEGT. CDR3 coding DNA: TGTGCCAGCAGTGAAAGCCTACTAGCGGGAGTGGATACGCAGTATTTT. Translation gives CASSESLLAGVDTQYF.

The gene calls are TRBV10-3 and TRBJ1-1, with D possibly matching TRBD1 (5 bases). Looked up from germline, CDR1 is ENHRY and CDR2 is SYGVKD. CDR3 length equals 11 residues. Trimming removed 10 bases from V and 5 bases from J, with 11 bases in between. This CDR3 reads CATGRGTEAFF. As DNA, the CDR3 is TGTGCCACCGGAAGGGGAACTGAAGCTTTCTTT.

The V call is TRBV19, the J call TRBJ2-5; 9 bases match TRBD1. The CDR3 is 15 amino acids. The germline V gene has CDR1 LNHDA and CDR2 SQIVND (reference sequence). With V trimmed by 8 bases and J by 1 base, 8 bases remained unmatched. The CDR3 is CASGTGTGPQETQYF. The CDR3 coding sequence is TGTGCCAGTGGGACAGGGACAGGCCCCCAAGAGACCCAGTACTTC.

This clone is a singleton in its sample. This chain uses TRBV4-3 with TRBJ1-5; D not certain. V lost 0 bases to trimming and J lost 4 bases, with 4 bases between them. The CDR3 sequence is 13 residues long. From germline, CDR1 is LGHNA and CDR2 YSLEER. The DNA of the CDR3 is TGCGCCAGCAGCCAAGATAGAAATCAGCCCCAGCATTTT. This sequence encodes CASSQDRNQPQHF.

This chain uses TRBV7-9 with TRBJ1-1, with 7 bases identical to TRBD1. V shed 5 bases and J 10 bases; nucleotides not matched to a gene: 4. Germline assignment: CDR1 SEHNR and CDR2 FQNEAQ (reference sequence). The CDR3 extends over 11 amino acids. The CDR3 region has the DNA TGTGCCAGCAGCCCAGGGGGTAGAGCTTTCTTT. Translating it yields CASSPGGRAFF.

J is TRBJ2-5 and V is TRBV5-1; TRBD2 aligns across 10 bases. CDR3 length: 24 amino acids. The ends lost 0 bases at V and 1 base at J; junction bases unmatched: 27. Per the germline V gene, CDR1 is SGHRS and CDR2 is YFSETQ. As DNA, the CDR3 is TGCGCCAGCAGCTTGGGCAGTGTAGCTAGCGGGAGTGTTATAGGATGGGGATTCCAAGAGACCCAGTACTTC. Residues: CASSLGSVASGSVIGWGFQETQYF.

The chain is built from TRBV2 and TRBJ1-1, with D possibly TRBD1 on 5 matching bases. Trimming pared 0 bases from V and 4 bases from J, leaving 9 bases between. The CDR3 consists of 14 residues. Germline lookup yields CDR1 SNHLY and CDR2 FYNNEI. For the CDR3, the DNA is TGTGCCAGCAGTGAAGCAGGGGTTGGCACTGAAGCTTTCTTT. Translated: CASSEAGVGTEAFF.

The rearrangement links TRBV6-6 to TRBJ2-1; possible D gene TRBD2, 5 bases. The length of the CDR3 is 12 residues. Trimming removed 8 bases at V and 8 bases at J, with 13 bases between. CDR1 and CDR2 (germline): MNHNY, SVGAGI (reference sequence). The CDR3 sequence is CASDEGVHEQFF. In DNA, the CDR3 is TGTGCCAGCGACGAGGGAGTTCATGAGCAGTTCTTC.

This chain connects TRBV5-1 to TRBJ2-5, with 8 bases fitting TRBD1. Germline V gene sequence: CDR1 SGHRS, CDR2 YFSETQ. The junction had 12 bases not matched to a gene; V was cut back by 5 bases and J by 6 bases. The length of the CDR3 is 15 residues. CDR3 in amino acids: CASRSQPGGAQTQYF. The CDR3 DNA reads TGCGCCAGCAGATCCCAACCAGGGGGCGCGCAGACCCAGTACTTC.